Included here is one TCR beta chain sequence, with context. The sample comes from a study of shared clonotypes between healthy human individuals. In the study overall: Two female and a few male donors aged 18 to 49 were enrolled.

Clones were sequenced by immunoSEQ multiplex PCR, and TCRdb holds only the in-frame ones, with some missing. The sample lists about 490,000 clones, approximately 84% occurring once. This CDR3 contains 16 residues. Donors had no recently reported acute infections or vaccinations and were HIV-negative. All participating donors were Caucasian adults from Nashville, Tennessee. Without sorting, samples used around 100 million PBMCs for genomic DNA. The source material was PBMCs. The chain employs TRBV1 and TRBJ2-3; the table's D call, TRBD2, has no DNA check behind it. TRBV1 is recorded as a pseudogene. The receptor comes from a woman aged 40-49 years in good health. Some clones in this sample may be carry-over from other donors' samples. The CDR3 loop is CTSSQGLAGSTDTQYF. In DNA, the CDR3 is TGCACCAGCAGCCAGGGACTAGCGGGGAGCACAGATACGCAGTATTTT.